These 20 T cell receptor beta chains were sequenced from one sample in a study of blood T cell repertoires in COVID-19. TCRdb keeps only in-frame clones here, not all; method: immunoSEQ multiplex PCR. The repertoire holds approximately 310,000 clones, with roughly 84% as singletons. Sequencing was done on a sample of peripheral blood. The receptor set was obtained from a man aged 50-59 years with active or convalescent COVID-19.

The V call is TRBV6-5, the J call TRBJ1-5; a weak D match, TRBD1 (5 bases). Looked up from germline, CDR1 is MNHEY and CDR2 is SVGAGI. V was pared by 5 bases and J by 7 bases, with 12 bases between. The length of the CDR3 is 13 residues. The CDR3 loop is CASSIGGDQPQHF. The CDR3 DNA reads as TGTGCCAGCAGTATTGGGGGGGACCAGCCCCAGCATTTT.

This clone was seen a few times. The genes are TRBV9 and TRBJ2-7; 12 bases align to TRBD1. Germline loops: CDR1 SGDLS, CDR2 YYNGEE. V was pared by 0 bases and J by 3 bases, with 10 bases of the junction left unmatched. The CDR3 length is 18 residues. The CDR3 region is CASSVAEGQGAQDYEQYF. The CDR3 region has the DNA TGTGCCAGCAGCGTAGCCGAGGGACAGGGGGCTCAAGACTACGAGCAGTACTTC.

This clone was counted a few times. V usage is TRBV6-2 or TRBV6-3 and J usage is TRBJ1-5, with 8 bases lining up with TRBD1. The CDR3 loop spans 15 amino acids. V lost 8 bases to trimming and J lost 1 base; unmatched junction nucleotides: 7. Germline CDR1 is MNHEY and CDR2 is SVGEGT. The CDR3 DNA follows: TGTGCCAGCCGCCGGACAGGGAGGAGCAATCAGCCCCAGCATTTT. It encodes CASRRTGRSNQPQHF.

The chain couples TRBV5-1 to TRBJ1-2; TRBD1 matches at 7 bases. Trimming took 1 base from V and 6 from J; bases not matched to a gene: 3. The CDR3 length is 13 residues. Germline V gene sequence: CDR1 SGHRS, CDR2 YFSETQ. The CDR3 DNA is TGCGCCAGCAGCTTGACAGGGGAGGATGGCTACACCTTC. As protein: CASSLTGEDGYTF.

CDR3 DNA sequence: TGTGCCAGTAGCGTAACTAGCGGAGGGACCCAGTACTTC. Amino acid sequence: CASSVTSGGTQYF. The chain uses TRBV19 and TRBJ2-5; 8 bases map to TRBD2. The V gene end was trimmed by 6 bases and the J gene end by 7 bases; junction bases not matched to a gene: 7. CDR1 LNHDA and CDR2 SQIVND come from the germline V gene (reference sequence). The CDR3 has 13 residues.

The rearrangement joins TRBV5-4 to TRBJ2-3; TRBD2 matches at 11 bases. Germline V gene data show CDR1 as SGHNT and CDR2 as YYREEE (reference sequence). The junction had 5 bases not matched to a gene; V was cut back by 2 bases and J by 6 bases. The CDR3 length is 15 residues. CDR3 DNA: TGTGCCAGCAGCTTTCCTAGCGGGGGGACTGATACGCAGTATTTT. Protein sequence: CASSFPSGGTDTQYF. Full variable domain (missing parts from reference TRBV5-4 and TRBJ2-3): ETGVTQSPTHLIKTRGQQVTLRCSSQSGHNTVSWYQQALGQGPQFIFQYYREEENGRGNFPPRFSGLQFPNYSSELNVNALELDDSALYLCASSFPSGGTDTQYFGPGTRLTVL.

This clone was detected once. The chain combines TRBV2 with TRBJ1-5, with unresolved D. CDR1 SNHLY and CDR2 FYNNEI come from the germline V gene. The CDR3 length is 13 residues. V lost 8 bases to trimming and J lost 5 bases, with 13 bases between them. CDR3 DNA sequence: TGTGCCAGCTCCCCCGGAACAGATCAGCCCCAGCATTTT. Amino acid sequence: CASSPGTDQPQHF.

J is TRBJ2-3 and V is TRBV19; D is ambiguous. CDR1 and CDR2 from the germline V gene are LNHDA and SQIVND (reference sequence). The V gene lost 1 base and the J gene lost 0 bases, with 5 bases spanning the gap. This CDR3 is built from 14 residues. CDR3 loop: CASSIGSSTDTQYF. As DNA, the CDR3 is TGTGCCAGTAGTATAGGTTCTAGCACAGATACGCAGTATTTT.

V gene TRBV19 combines with J gene TRBJ2-2; weak D call: TRBD2 (5 bases). From germline, CDR1 is LNHDA and CDR2 SQIVND (reference sequence). The CDR3 sequence is 16 residues long. V lost 6 bases, J lost 0 bases, and 14 bases lay in between. The CDR3 loop reads CASRGGRVPNTGELFF. Written as DNA, the CDR3 is TGTGCCAGTAGGGGTGGGCGGGTACCGAACACCGGGGAGCTGTTTTTT.

The chain is built from TRBV20-1 and TRBJ2-7; 8 nucleotides match TRBD1. This CDR3 region has 11 residues. Germline V lookup: CDR1 DFQATT, CDR2 SNEGSKA (reference sequence). V lost 6 bases, J lost 7 bases, and 5 bases stayed unmatched. DNA for the CDR3: TGCAGTGCCCCGGACAGGGATGAGCAGTACTTC. Translation gives CSAPDRDEQYF.

CDR3 bases: TGTGCCAGCAGTTTATCCAGTCTGTATTCACCCCTCCACTTT. Translating gives CASSLSSLYSPLHF. The J gene is TRBJ1-6, the V gene TRBV28, with D uncertain. Trimming pared 1 base from V and 8 bases from J, leaving 9 bases between. Germline V gene data show CDR1 as MDHEN and CDR2 as SYDVKM. This CDR3 has 14 amino acids.

This chain joins TRBV2 and TRBJ1-4; no reliable D call. This CDR3 region has 14 residues. V was shortened by 7 bases and J by 0 bases, with 9 bases between the two germline ends. Germline V lookup: CDR1 SNHLY, CDR2 FYNNEI. CDR3 sequence (DNA): TGTGCCAGCAAAGTCCAGTCAACTAATGAAAAACTGTTTTTT. Protein sequence: CASKVQSTNEKLFF.

The chain recombines TRBV18 with TRBJ1-1; D gene uncertain. Deletions cut 5 bases from V and 6 bases from J, with 16 bases between. Germline CDR1 reads KGHSH; CDR2 reads LQKENI. This CDR3 comprises 14 residues. The CDR3 DNA reads TGTGCCAGCTCAACCCTGTACGGGTTGGCTGAAGCTTTCTTT. Translating gives CASSTLYGLAEAFF.

As concerns this clone: Because it lacks the conserved phenylalanine or tryptophan at the end, this CDR3 is likely a read error. The limits of the CDR3 on the DNA are not certain, so only TCRdb's listed CDR3 is given. V is TRBV28 and J is TRBJ1-4; TRBD1, as called in the table, went unchecked against the DNA. 10 amino acids form the CDR3, both terminal residues included. From germline, CDR1 is MDHEN and CDR2 SYDVKM. The CDR3 here is CASSFIGQGV.

Only a few counts were recorded for this clone. This chain links TRBV5-1 with TRBJ1-4; D might be TRBD1 (5 bases). In germline, CDR1 is SGHRS, CDR2 YFSETQ. V lost 0 bases and J lost 7, with 10 bases in between. The length of the CDR3 is 14 residues. In DNA form, the CDR3 reads TGCGCCAGCAGCTTGGACAGAAGGGGTGAAAAACTGTTTTTT. The encoded protein is CASSLDRRGEKLFF.

The chain is built from TRBV30 and TRBJ2-1; TRBD2 agrees at 7 bases. V shed 2 bases and J 9 bases; nucleotides not matched to a gene: 7. Germline V gene lookup returns CDR1 GTSNPN and CDR2 SVGIG (reference sequence). CDR3 size: 13 residues. The DNA of the CDR3 is TGTGCCTGGAGTAAGGGGAGGGCCGGTGAGCAGTTCTTC. Encoded protein: CAWSKGRAGEQFF.

This clone was recorded a few times. V gene TRBV10-1 combines with J gene TRBJ2-7; 9 positions agree with TRBD2. The germline gives CDR1 WNHNN, CDR2 SYGVQD (reference sequence). The junction had 7 bases not matched to a gene; V was cut back by 6 bases and J by 4 bases. This CDR3 is 14 amino acids long. In DNA, the CDR3 is TGCGCCAGCAGCAGCGGGAGGAGTGTTTACGAGCAGTACTTC. Amino acids: CASSSGRSVYEQYF.

This chain links TRBV7-2 with TRBJ1-1, with D possibly matching TRBD1 (6 bases). The germline V gene has CDR1 SGHTA and CDR2 FQGNSA. The CDR3 sequence is 17 residues long. The V end lost 5 bases, the J end lost 4 bases, and 23 bases lay between the germline ends. CDR3: CASSRLSSRGTGTEAFF. The CDR3 DNA is TGTGCCAGCAGCCGGCTCAGTTCCAGGGGAACGGGCACTGAAGCTTTCTTT. The full variable domain, rest sourced from reference TRBV7-2 and TRBJ1-1, is GAGVSQSPSNKVTEKGKDVELRCDPISGHTALYWYRQSLGQGLEFLIYFQGNSAPDKSGLPSDRFSAERTGGSVSTLTIQRTQQEDSAVYLCASSRLSSRGTGTEAFFGQGTRLTVV.

This clone turned up a few times. The V gene is TRBV28, the J gene TRBJ2-5; TRBD1 matches at 8 bases. The CDR3 spans 14 residues. Per germline, CDR1 MDHEN and CDR2 SYDVKM. Trimming cost V 7 bases and J 6 bases; bases outside gene matches: 10. CDR3 loop: CASNTGQASKTQYF. CDR3 coding DNA: TGTGCCAGCAATACGGGACAGGCATCGAAGACCCAGTACTTC.

This clone appeared a few times. The chain combines TRBV5-1 with TRBJ1-2, with a weak D call TRBD1 (5 bases). Between the trimmed V and J ends, which lost 0 bases and 8 bases, there was a span of 26 bases. This CDR3 has 18 amino acids. Germline V CDR1 and CDR2: SGHRS, YFSETQ. CDR3 in DNA: TGCGCCAGCAGCTTGGAAGGGGCGGGAAAGTACGCTTTCAGGGGCTACACCTTC. This translates into CASSLEGAGKYAFRGYTF.